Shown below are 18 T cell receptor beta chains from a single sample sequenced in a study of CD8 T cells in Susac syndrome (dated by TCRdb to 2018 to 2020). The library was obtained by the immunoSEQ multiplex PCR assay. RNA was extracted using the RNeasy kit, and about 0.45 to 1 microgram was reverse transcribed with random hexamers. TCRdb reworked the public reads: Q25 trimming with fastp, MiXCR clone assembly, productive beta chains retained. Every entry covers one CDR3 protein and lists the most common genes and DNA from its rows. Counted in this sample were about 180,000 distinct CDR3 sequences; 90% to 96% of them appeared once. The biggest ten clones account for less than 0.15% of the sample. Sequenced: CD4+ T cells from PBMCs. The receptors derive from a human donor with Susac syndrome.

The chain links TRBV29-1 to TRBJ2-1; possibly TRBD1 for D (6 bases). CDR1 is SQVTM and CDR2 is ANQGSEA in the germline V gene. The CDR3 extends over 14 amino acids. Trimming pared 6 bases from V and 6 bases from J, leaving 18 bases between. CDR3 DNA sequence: TGCAGCGTGATGACAGGACGTCCTACCAATGAGCAGTTCTTC. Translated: CSVMTGRPTNEQFF.

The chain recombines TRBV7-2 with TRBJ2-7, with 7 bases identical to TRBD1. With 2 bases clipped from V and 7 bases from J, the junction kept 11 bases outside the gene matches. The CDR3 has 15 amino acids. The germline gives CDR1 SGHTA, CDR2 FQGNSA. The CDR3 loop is CASSLTRDSVEEQYF. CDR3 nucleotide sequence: TGTGCCAGCAGCTTAACCCGGGACAGCGTAGAAGAGCAGTACTTC.

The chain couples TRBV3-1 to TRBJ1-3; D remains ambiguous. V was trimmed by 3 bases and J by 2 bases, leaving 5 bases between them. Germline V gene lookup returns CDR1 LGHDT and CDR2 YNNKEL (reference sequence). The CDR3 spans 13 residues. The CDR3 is CASSHDAGNTIYF. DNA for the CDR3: TGTGCCAGCAGCCACGACGCTGGAAACACCATATATTTT.

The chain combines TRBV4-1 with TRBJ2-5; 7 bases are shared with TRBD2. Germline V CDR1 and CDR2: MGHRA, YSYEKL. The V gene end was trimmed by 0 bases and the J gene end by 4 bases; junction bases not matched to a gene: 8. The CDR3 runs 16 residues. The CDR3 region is CASSQENPAGRETQYF. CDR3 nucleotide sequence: TGCGCCAGCAGCCAAGAGAATCCAGCGGGGAGAGAGACCCAGTACTTC.

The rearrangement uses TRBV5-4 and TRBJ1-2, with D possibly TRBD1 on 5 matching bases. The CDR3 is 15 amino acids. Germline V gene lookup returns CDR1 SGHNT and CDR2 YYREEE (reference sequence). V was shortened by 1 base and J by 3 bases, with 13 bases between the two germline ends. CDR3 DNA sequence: TGTGCCAGCAGCTTGCCGGGACTAAACTACTATGGCTACACCTTC. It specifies CASSLPGLNYYGYTF. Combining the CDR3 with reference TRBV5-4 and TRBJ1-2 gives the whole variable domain ETGVTQSPTHLIKTRGQQVTLRCSSQSGHNTVSWYQQALGQGPQFIFQYYREEENGRGNFPPRFSGLQFPNYSSELNVNALELDDSALYLCASSLPGLNYYGYTFGSGTRLTVV.

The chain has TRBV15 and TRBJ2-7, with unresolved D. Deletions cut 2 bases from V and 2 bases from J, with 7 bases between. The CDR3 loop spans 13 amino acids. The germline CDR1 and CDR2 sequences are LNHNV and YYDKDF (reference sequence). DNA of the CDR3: TGTGCCACCAGCAGACCTTCTGCCTACGAGCAGTACTTC. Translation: CATSRPSAYEQYF.

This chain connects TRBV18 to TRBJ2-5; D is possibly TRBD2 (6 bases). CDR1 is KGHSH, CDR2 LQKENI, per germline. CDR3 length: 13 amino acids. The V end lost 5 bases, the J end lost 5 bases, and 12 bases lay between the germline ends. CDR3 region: CASSKAGFETQYF. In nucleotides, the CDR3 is TGTGCCAGCTCAAAGGCGGGATTCGAGACCCAGTACTTC.

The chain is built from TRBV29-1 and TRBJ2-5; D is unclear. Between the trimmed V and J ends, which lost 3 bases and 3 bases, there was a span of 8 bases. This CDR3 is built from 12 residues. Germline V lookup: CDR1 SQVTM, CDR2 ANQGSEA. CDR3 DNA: TGCAGCGTTGACGTGGGAAAAGAGACCCAGTACTTC. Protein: CSVDVGKETQYF.

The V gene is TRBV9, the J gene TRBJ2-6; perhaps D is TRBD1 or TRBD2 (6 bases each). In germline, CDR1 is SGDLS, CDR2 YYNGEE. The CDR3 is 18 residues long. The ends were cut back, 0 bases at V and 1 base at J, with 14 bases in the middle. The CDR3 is CASSVVGGPGSGANVLTF. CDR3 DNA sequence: TGTGCCAGCAGCGTAGTTGGGGGGCCGGGGTCTGGGGCCAACGTCCTGACTTTC.

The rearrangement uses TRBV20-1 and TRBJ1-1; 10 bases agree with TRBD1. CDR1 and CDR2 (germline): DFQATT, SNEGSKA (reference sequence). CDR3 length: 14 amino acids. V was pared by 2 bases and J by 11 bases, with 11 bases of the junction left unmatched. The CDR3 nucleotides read TGCAGTGCTAGACCGGGACAGGGGCGTGAATTGGCTTTCTTT. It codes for CSARPGQGRELAFF.

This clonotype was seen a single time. The CDR3 loop reads CASSQGGSVAQYF. CDR3 coding DNA: TGTGCCAGCAGTCAGGGGGGGTCCGTTGCCCAGTACTTC. The chain carries TRBV28 and TRBJ2-5; D is tentatively TRBD1 or TRBD2 (7 bases each). The germline CDR1 and CDR2 sequences are MDHEN and SYDVKM. CDR3 length: 13 amino acids. V was clipped by 5 bases and J by 9 bases, with 16 bases between them. The whole variable domain, filled in from reference TRBV28 and TRBJ2-5, reads DVKVTQSSRYLVKRTGEKVFLECVQDMDHENMFWYRQDPGLGLRLIYFSYDVKMKEKGDIPEGYSVSREKKERFSLILESASTNQTSMYLCASSQGGSVAQYFGPGTRLLVL.

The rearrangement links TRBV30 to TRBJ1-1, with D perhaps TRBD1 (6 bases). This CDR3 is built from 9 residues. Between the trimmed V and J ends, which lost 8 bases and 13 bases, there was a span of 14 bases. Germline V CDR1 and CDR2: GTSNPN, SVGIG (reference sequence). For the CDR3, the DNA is TGTGCCCTCAGGAGGGGGGGTTTCTTT. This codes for CALRRGGFF.

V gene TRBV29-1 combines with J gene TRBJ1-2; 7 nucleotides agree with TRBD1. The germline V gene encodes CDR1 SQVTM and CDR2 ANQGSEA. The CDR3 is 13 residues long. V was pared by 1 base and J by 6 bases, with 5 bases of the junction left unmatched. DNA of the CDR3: TGCAGCGTTGAAGGAAGAGACAGGGATGGCTACACCTTC. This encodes CSVEGRDRDGYTF.

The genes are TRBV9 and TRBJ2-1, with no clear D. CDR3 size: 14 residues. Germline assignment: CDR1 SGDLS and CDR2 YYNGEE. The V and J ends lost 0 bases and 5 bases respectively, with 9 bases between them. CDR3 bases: TGTGCCAGCAGCGTAGCTCTACCCAACAATGAGCAGTTCTTC. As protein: CASSVALPNNEQFF.

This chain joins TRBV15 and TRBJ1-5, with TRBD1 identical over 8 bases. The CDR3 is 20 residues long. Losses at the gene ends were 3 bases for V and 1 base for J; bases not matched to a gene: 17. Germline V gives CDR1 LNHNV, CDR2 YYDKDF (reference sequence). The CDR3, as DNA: TGTGCCACCAGCAGTTCGACCCCCAATCACGACAGGGGAAGCAATCAGCCCCAGCATTTT. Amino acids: CATSSSTPNHDRGSNQPQHF.

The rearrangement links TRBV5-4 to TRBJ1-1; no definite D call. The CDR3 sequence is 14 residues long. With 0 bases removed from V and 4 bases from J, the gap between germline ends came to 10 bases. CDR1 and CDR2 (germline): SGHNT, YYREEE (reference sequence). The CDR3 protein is CASSLDLGATEAFF. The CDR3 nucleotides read TGTGCCAGCAGCTTGGATCTCGGCGCCACTGAAGCTTTCTTT.

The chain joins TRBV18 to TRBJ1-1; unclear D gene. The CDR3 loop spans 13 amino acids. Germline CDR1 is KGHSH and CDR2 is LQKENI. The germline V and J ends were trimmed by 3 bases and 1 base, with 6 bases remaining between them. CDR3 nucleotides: TGTGCCAGCTCACCCCAAGAGAACACTGAAGCTTTCTTT. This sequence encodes CASSPQENTEAFF. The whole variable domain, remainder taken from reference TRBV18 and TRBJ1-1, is NAGVMQNPRHLVRRRGQEARLRCSPMKGHSHVYWYRQLPEEGLKFMVYLQKENIIDESGMPKERFSAEFPKEGPSILRIQQVVRGDSAAYFCASSPQENTEAFFGQGTRLTVV.

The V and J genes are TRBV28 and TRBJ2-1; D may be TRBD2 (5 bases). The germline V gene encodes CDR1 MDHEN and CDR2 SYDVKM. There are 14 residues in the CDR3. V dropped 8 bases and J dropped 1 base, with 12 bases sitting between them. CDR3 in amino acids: CASYSGSSYNEQFF. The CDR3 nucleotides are TGTGCCAGCTACTCGGGGAGTTCCTACAATGAGCAGTTCTTC. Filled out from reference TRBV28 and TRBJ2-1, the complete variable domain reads DVKVTQSSRYLVKRTGEKVFLECVQDMDHENMFWYRQDPGLGLRLIYFSYDVKMKEKGDIPEGYSVSREKKERFSLILESASTNQTSMYLCASYSGSSYNEQFFGPGTRLTVL.